This T cell receptor (beta chain) was captured by sequencing in a study of T cell repertoires in cytomegalovirus infection. Study-wide background: It can be stated that public TCR beta signatures indicated CMV infection as well as a matching HLA type. General study points: In two of eight donors, the top clonotype was HLA-C-restricted CMV-specific.

Unmatched junction bases numbered 11, after V lost 0 bases and J lost 2 bases. The CDR3 is 19 amino acids. CDR1 and CDR2 from the germline V gene are MNHEY and SVGAGI. Each CDR3 protein is one row after TCRdb ran MiXCR on the reads. The data hold under 800,000 distinct CDR3 sequences, with 20% to 25% observed a single time. A note on this clonotype: Its specificity is unknown.

Material for sequencing was CD8+ T cells from PBMCs. The chain couples TRBV6-5 to TRBJ2-1; 9 bases are a match to TRBD2. This clonotype was sampled from a human donor in good health (CMV status not recorded). Some clones in this sample may be carry-over from other donors' samples. DNA for the CDR3: TGTGCCAGCAGTTACTCCTCCTTCTTAGCGGGGGCCCCCTACAATGAGCAGTTCTTC. It encodes CASSYSSFLAGAPYNEQFF.